This T cell receptor (beta chain) was profiled in a study of shared clonotypes between healthy human individuals. Details on this clone: Antigen specificity is unknown.

Germline CDR1 and CDR2: SGHNT and YYREEE (reference sequence). Trimming removed 4 bases from V and 1 base from J; junction bases left unmatched: 3. This CDR3 comprises 15 residues. Broader study findings: How much donors shared clonotypes was expected to be affected by sequencing depth.

Adult donors, all healthy and HIV-negative, had no recent acute infections or vaccinations. The test was conducted at deep level. Profiled with immunoSEQ multiplex PCR; TCRdb holds only in-frame clones, not every one. The repertoire holds 2 million to 2.5 million clones, with under 97% as singletons. The sequenced sample consisted of naive CD4+ T cells sorted from blood. As for subset: CD45RA+ positively selected. This receptor was taken from a young man in good health. J is TRBJ2-3 and V is TRBV5-4, with 10 bases fitting TRBD2. This CDR3 is CASSTGTSGTDTQYF. DNA for the CDR3: TGTGCCAGCAGCACCGGGACTAGCGGCACAGATACGCAGTATTTT. The entire variable domain, with the rest obtained from reference TRBV5-4 and TRBJ2-3, is as follows: ETGVTQSPTHLIKTRGQQVTLRCSSQSGHNTVSWYQQALGQGPQFIFQYYREEENGRGNFPPRFSGLQFPNYSSELNVNALELDDSALYLCASSTGTSGTDTQYFGPGTRLTVL.